Presented here are 8 T cell receptor beta chains from one specimen sequenced in a study of response to subunit inactivated influenza vaccine. MiXCR, applied by TCRdb to the RT-PCR reads, yields one record per CDR3 protein. Among about 540,000 distinct CDR3 sequences listed, 20% to 25% were seen once. These data also featured in a second study, about T cells expressing NK-cell markers. That paper states: Making the TCR beta cDNA relied on 5'RACE template switching with UMIs.

The specimen comprised CD4+ T cells sorted from PBMCs, sampled less than 13 days after vaccination. Receptors originate from a man between 45 and 60 years old who received an inactivated influenza vaccine.

This clonotype was counted between two and nine times. The V gene is TRBV12-3 or TRBV12-4, the J gene TRBJ2-2; TRBD2 matches 8 bases. V trimming: 5 bases; J trimming: 4 bases; junction bases outside the gene matches: 9. There are 16 residues in the CDR3. CDR3 nucleotides: TGTGCCAGCAGTCTAAGGCGCGGGAGGTTCACCGGGGAGCTGTTTTTT. Translation: CASSLRRGRFTGELFF.

V gene TRBV19 combines with J gene TRBJ1-2; a weak D match, TRBD1 (6 bases). V was pared by 7 bases and J by 8 bases, with 17 bases between. Per germline, CDR1 LNHDA and CDR2 SQIVND (reference sequence). The CDR3 covers 13 residues. Here the CDR3 reads CASTPETGYGYTF. CDR3 coding DNA: TGTGCCAGTACCCCTGAGACAGGTTACGGCTACACCTTC.

This clonotype was counted between two and nine times. The chain's CDR3 is CASSWRSIGTGELFF. In nucleotides, the CDR3 is TGTGCCAGCAGCTGGCGGTCTATTGGCACCGGGGAGCTGTTTTTT. This chain joins TRBV2 and TRBJ2-2; D gene unclear. V was trimmed by 6 bases and J by 4 bases, leaving 15 bases between them. The CDR3 runs 15 residues. Germline V gives CDR1 SNHLY, CDR2 FYNNEI.

This clonotype was recorded a few times. The chain links TRBV6-1 to TRBJ1-4, with D possibly being TRBD1 (6 bases). CDR1 MNHNS and CDR2 SASEGT come from the germline V gene. V lost 1 base to trimming and J lost 5 bases, with 8 bases between them. The CDR3 covers 14 residues. The CDR3 nucleotides read TGTGCCAGCAGTGAAGGGACAGCAAATGAAAAACTGTTTTTT. Translating it yields CASSEGTANEKLFF.

This clonotype was counted a single time. The rearrangement joins TRBV28 to TRBJ2-2, with 8 positions matching TRBD1. CDR3 size: 14 residues. V lost 7 bases and J lost 6; bases outside the gene matches: 7. Germline V gene data show CDR1 as MDHEN and CDR2 as SYDVKM. CDR3 amino acids: CASNLGQAAGELFF. The CDR3 DNA reads TGTGCCAGCAATCTGGGACAGGCTGCCGGGGAGCTGTTTTTT.

This rearrangement joins TRBV6-2 or TRBV6-3 to TRBJ2-7, with 10 bases identical to TRBD2. Germline loops: CDR1 MNHEY, CDR2 SVGEGT. After removal of 11 bases from V and 3 bases from J, the junction contained 16 bases not matched to a gene. The CDR3 runs 16 residues. CDR3 DNA: TGTGCCGTCAGAGAGGACTCCGGGACTAGCGTCTACGAGCAGTACTTC. It translates to CAVREDSGTSVYEQYF.

This clonotype was picked up many times. The gene calls are TRBV12-3 or TRBV12-4 and TRBJ1-1; 7 positions agree with TRBD1. CDR3 size: 15 residues. The V gene end was trimmed by 5 bases and the J gene end by 5 bases; junction bases not matched to a gene: 11. DNA for the CDR3: TGTGCCAGCAGTCTCTCAGGGGGGGCCAAGACTGAAGCTTTCTTT. This translates into CASSLSGGAKTEAFF.

V usage is TRBV6-2 or TRBV6-3 and J usage is TRBJ2-1; TRBD2 aligns across 12 bases. Germline trimming cut 5 bases from V and 9 bases from J; bases unmatched to any gene: 14. This CDR3 has 17 residues. CDR1 is MNHEY and CDR2 is SVGEGT in the germline V gene. The DNA for the CDR3 is TGTGCCAGCAGTCTTAGGGACTTGACTAGCGGGAGTGGTGAGCAGTTCTTC. Translating gives CASSLRDLTSGSGEQFF.